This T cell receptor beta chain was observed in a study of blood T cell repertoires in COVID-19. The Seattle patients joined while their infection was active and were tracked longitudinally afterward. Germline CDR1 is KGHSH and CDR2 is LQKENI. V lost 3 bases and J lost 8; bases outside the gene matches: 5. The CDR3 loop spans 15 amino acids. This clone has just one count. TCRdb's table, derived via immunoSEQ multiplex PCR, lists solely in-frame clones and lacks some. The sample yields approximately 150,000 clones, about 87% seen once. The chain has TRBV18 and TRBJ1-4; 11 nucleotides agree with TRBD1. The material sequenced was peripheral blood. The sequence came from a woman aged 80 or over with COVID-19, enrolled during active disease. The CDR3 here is CASSPRGTGGEKLFF. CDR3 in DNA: TGTGCCAGCTCACCTCGTGGGACAGGGGGGGAAAAACTGTTTTTT.